The source of this T cell receptor beta chain is a study of cytomegalovirus exposure and HLA in healthy donors (dated by TCRdb to 2016 to 2017). In terms of the full investigation: An earlier analysis of some 600 of the donors reported approximately 280 Gb of sequence data and 117 million unique TCR beta sequences obtained from around 190 million T cells. An earlier analysis of several hundred of the donors applied high-throughput TCR beta sequencing to assess whether each TCR beta V gene segment acted as functional or pseudogenic. In a later genetic analysis, genome-wide SNP genotypes for about three fifths of the roughly 670 donors were used, and that subset was treated as a discovery cohort. Because of strong linkage in the cohort, four to six DR-DQ haplotypes were treated as single units for association and clustering. A separate validation cohort of roughly 120 different subjects was used in addition to the 666-subject first cohort. To predict cytomegalovirus infection status, the study combined high-throughput TCR immunosequencing, statistical association of individual TCRs with disease status, and machine learning. To study patterns of TCR occurrence, a later analysis re-analyzed previously published TCR beta repertoires from hundreds of donors and added high-resolution HLA genotyping. The study aimed to test whether cataloging public T cell receptors could reveal signatures of past pathogen exposure. An early release covering 500 to 750 HLA-typed donors comprised about 300 gigabases of sequencing data and roughly 86 million unique TCR sequences. All discovery cohort repertoires had been generated on a single sequencing platform. HLA typing included class I and class II loci at four-digit resolution. Donor age, sex, ethnicity and CMV serostatus were compiled alongside the repertoire data. On average, roughly 250,000 unique TCR beta nucleotide sequences were sequenced per donor among a few hundred genotyped donors of the cohort, with about 19% of those sequences being non-productive. Of the roughly 400 genotyped donors, approximately 83% fell in the genetic ancestry cluster associated with self-reported Caucasian donors. Rather than using new phenotypic data, the later analysis identified candidate immune exposures from TCR beta sequences and from how often those sequences occurred across donors. Typing coverage varied by locus: roughly 620-640 donors for A, B, C, DRB1 and DQB1; under 550 for DQA1; about 570 for DPA1; approximately 470 for DPB1. Using immunosequencing, the study profiled T cell repertoires from roughly 650 subjects and related those repertoires to cytomegalovirus serostatus. Here is what the overall study found, with its caveats: Only TCR beta chains were sequenced in this cohort, and the absence of alpha or paired-chain data limited detectable features. In the study, around 150 TCR beta chains were listed as associated with cytomegalovirus. According to the authors, the approach could potentially be generalized to other disease states and immunological phenotypes. Most TCR sequences were observed very rarely across donors, whereas some public TCRs were present in many individuals. Sequencing depth was assumed to be roughly uniform across donors in the presence/absence analyses, though that assumption may not hold. Correlated functional status among segregating V segments might be attributable to linkage disequilibrium, but an unknown experimental factor could not be ruled out. Some IMGT-functional V segments, including TRBV6-2 and TRBV6-3, could not be told apart with the 87-base-pair reads, so those segments were excluded. Because HLA typing was unavailable for some donors at each locus, only the typed subset was used in association tests. A further reported finding was that TCR beta sequences accurately predicted the HLA-A and HLA-B alleles for most subjects in the first cohort. In a later analysis, HLA-associated TCR beta chains showed more clonal expansion and lower generation probabilities than non-associated chains that were equally common. In a later analysis, the rate of TCR association differed among HLA loci, with DRB1 alleles having the most associated TCRs and HLA-C alleles having the fewest. An association between a missense DCLRE1C variant and V-gene and J-gene trimming of TCR beta chains was found in a later genetic analysis and replicated in an independent cohort. A later analysis associated about 17,000 TCR beta sequences with specific HLA alleles at a false discovery rate of 0.05. Broadly in line with IMGT annotations, most TCR beta V segments showed up in productive rearrangements about 90% or about 30% of the time in an earlier analysis of about 500 of the donors. Three of the identified cytomegalovirus-associated TCR beta chains were confirmed in vitro to be specific for cytomegalovirus antigens. Strong co-occurrence of HLA alleles, especially DR and DQ, made assigning TCR associations to individual alleles difficult. In a later analysis, most CMV-associated TCR beta chains were found to appear HLA-restricted, with HLA associations seemingly driven largely by CMV exposure. Cytomegalovirus status was reported to be diagnosed by the classifier with high specificity and sensitivity in both the original and validation cohorts. In a later genetic analysis, fewer N-insertions in productive TCRs were reported among donors in an Asian-associated ancestry cluster than the roughly 700-donor mean. A cluster of highly shared sequence variants was judged likely to be a technical artifact of the sequencing pipeline. Several of the top co-occurrence clusters appeared to be linked to parvovirus B19, influenza, CMV and Epstein-Barr virus, according to a later analysis. Because counts were too low, roughly 18 rarely observed V segments, including chromosome 9 orphons, were left out of the earlier analysis of 587 of the donors. Immune exposure information for the cohort was limited to CMV serostatus.

Library creation used the immunoSEQ multiplex PCR assay. For the multiplex PCR, a mixture combining 60 forward primers for TCR Vbeta segments and 13 reverse primers for TCR Jbeta segments was used. A multiplex PCR assay on genomic DNA amplified the CDR3 region of rearranged TCR beta genes. The amplified TCR beta libraries were sequenced on the Illumina HiSeq System as 87-base-pair reads. In the authors' own workflow: A later analysis tallied 70 million to 100 million unique TCR beta chains across the 666 repertoires, and around 10 million of those chains were shared by two or more donors. Raw reads were error-corrected and collapsed into unique sequences with a nearest-neighbor algorithm that merged closely related sequences to remove PCR and sequencing errors. To assign V, D and J gene segments, CDR3 sequences were aligned to IMGT reference sequences. For a sequence to be retained, a match of at least six nucleotides was required to both a V gene segment and a J gene segment. A rearrangement counted as productive if the CDR3 had no stop codons and remained in frame with V and J, and every other rearrangement counted as non-productive. Following IMGT convention, CDR3 was defined as the stretch from the second conserved V-encoded cysteine up to the conserved J-encoded phenylalanine. In an earlier analysis of approximately 500 of the donors, sequences lacking an unambiguous match to a single V gene segment were excluded. In an earlier analysis of a few hundred of the donors, a V segment was called functional when productive rearrangements were above 56.7%, and segregating when the standard deviation between donors exceeded 5%. A statistical classification framework was built for diagnosing cytomegalovirus status from the catalog of TCR beta chain sequences. V and J gene assignment, in a later analysis, came from comparing TCR nucleotide sequences with IMGT/GENE-DB human TR gene sequences. The TCRdist pipeline was used in a later analysis to assign CDR3 sequences and most-parsimonious VDJ recombination scenarios. In a later analysis, every TCR beta chain was defined by the combination of its CDR3 amino acid sequence and its V-gene family, and reads without a unique V-gene family were dropped. As a way to deal with suspected cross-contamination and a sequencing artifact, a later analysis dropped under 600 nucleotide sequences that were highly shared and had low generation probability. In a later analysis, a clonal expansion index for each public chain was calculated from normalized within-repertoire ranks of inferred template counts. Generation probabilities in a later analysis came from a VDJ recombination model fitted to out-of-frame rearrangements, and those results were checked against IGoR. In a later analysis, TCR-TCR, TCR-HLA and TCR-CMV co-occurrence was scored with hypergeometric tests, and a repertoire-size bias correction was applied to TCR pairs. False discovery rates were estimated in a later analysis by permuting HLA or CMV assignments 20 times. In a later analysis, co-occurring TCRs were grouped with DBSCAN, and TCRdist sequence similarity was added when clustering was performed within HLA-allele-positive subsets. Repertoires with fewer than 30,000 or more than 120,000 public chains, plus five repertoires with anomalous nucleotide sharing, were excluded from co-occurrence clustering. TCRdb took this table from immuneACCESS and kept in-frame rearrangements with V and J called. Such tables lack part of the clones; where checked against another copy, unresolved V genes explain under half of the gap, and the rest is unexplained. The V and J calls and clone size are taken from that table; D and trimming were inferred from the DNA. A total of 130,000 to 150,000 clones appear in this sample, about three quarters of them only once. The ten largest clonotypes hold 2.5% to 3.5% of the sample.

Only a few counts were recorded for this clone. Its cognate antigen has yet to be identified. No base-level quality is on record; no much larger clone is a single base apart. In total, 630 or so healthy bone marrow donors made up the cohort. At the time of sampling, all cohort members were nominally healthy, though unrecorded immune exposures were likely present. The donor was CMV seropositive and was included in the group of 270 or so seropositive cohort members. A peripheral blood sample was provided by each donor, and peripheral blood mononuclear cells were used for TCR beta sequencing. Genomic DNA extraction from the blood cell samples was performed with the Qiagen DNeasy Blood Extraction Kit. From cysteine to phenylalanine, the CDR3 is 17 amino acids long. Only the CDR3 region is kept as DNA, spanning 51 bases read in frame from base 1. The germline V gene encodes CDR1 SNHLY and CDR2 FYNNEI. Germline trimming: 8 bases from V, 6 bases from J; junction bases outside gene matches: 10.

This clonotype was obtained from a man aged 40-49 years in good health and CMV-seropositive. Sequenced input: PBMCs. The sequence links TRBV2 to TRBJ2-1; 16 bases in the junction line up with TRBD2. The CDR3 here reads CASGGGLAGGPSNEQFF. The DNA reads as follows: TGTGCCAGCGGGGGGGGACTAGCGGGAGGGCCAAGCAATGAGCAGTTCTTC.